This TCR beta chain was identified during a study of blood T cell repertoires in COVID-19 (dated by TCRdb to about 2020). Regarding the study in general: Collaborator samples came from the United States, Italy and Spain and covered acute and convalescent phases of COVID-19. The samples were drawn from the first 160 participants of the ongoing ImmuneRACE study and from 950 to 1,500 subjects provided by 6 global collaborators. The prospective study material was composed of cDNA or gDNA derived from T cells, B-cell-depleted T cells, or PBMCs. HLA class I and class II types, where available, came from metadata supplied by the sample provider rather than from assay-based typing. Deeply sampled blood TCRbeta repertoires from subjects exposed to, actively infected with, or recovered from COVID-19 were included in the dataset. Sample metadata almost always included a de-identified subject ID, COVID-19 status, age in years and sex. The repertoires were released in a freely available public database meant as a resource for research on the immune response to SARS-CoV-2.

Comment on this clone: Its specific antigen is unknown. No per-base quality is available; no much larger clone lies one base away.

Collaborating institutions collected whole blood in K2EDTA tubes following their own protocols. Collaborator samples were shipped for TCRbeta analysis as frozen whole blood, isolated PBMCs, or DNA extracted from either sample type. For CDR1 and CDR2, the germline V gene (reference sequence) lists MNHNY and SVGAGI. At the junction V is shortened by 8 bases and J by 0 bases, with 17 bases in between. Including the terminal cysteine and phenylalanine, the CDR3 comprises 16 residues. This entry keeps only the CDR3 DNA: 48 bases, framed from base 1. TCRbeta CDR3 regions were amplified from genomic DNA using the immunoSEQ Assay, a bias-controlled multiplex PCR. In the original analysis: Within the assay, amplification of reference gene primers was used to estimate how many nucleated cells each sample contained. To quantify the absolute abundance of each unique TCRbeta CDR3 rearrangement, sequence reads were collapsed and filtered. For each sample, productive Simpson clonality was calculated as the square root of Simpson's diversity index over productive rearrangements. Entries here come from immuneACCESS through TCRdb and include only in-frame sequences with V and J called. Some clones fail to appear in such tables; in the studies checked, an unresolved V gene covers under half of the shortfall, and the cause of the remainder is unknown. V, J and clone size derive from that table, while D and trimming were established from the DNA sequence. This sample lists some 68,000 clones; 85% to 90% were detected once. The ten largest clonotypes hold 2.5% to 3% of the sample.

The investigation overall reported the following: Clinical and demographic metadata were provided uncurated, with the amount varying by source and participant.

This clonotype was obtained from a man aged 50-59 years with acute or convalescent COVID-19. The chain was built from TRBV6-6 and TRBJ2-1; a tentative D call is TRBD2 (5 bases match). Sequenced: peripheral blood. For the CDR3, the sequence is CASSQVPSISYNEQFF. The DNA sequence follows: TGTGCCAGCTCCCAAGTCCCTAGCATCTCCTACAATGAGCAGTTCTTC.